This paragraph covers one T cell receptor (beta chain) sequence. This clone was recorded only once. Its antigen is unknown. Base qualities are not recorded, but no much larger clone differs from it by a single base. The protocol used for the library was the immunoSEQ multiplex PCR assay. TCR beta CDR3 sequencing was performed on DNA from the cultured, isolated CD4+ T cells. On the study's bioinformatics: Non-productive TCR sequences were removed and reads were trimmed to the CDR3 region, keeping CDR3s of at least 7 amino acids. Antigen-specific clonotypes were identified with the MANAFEST web app by comparing expansion in peptide wells against reference cultures. To count as positive, a clone had to show expansion at FDR<0.05 compared with the reference and with all other wells, an odds ratio above 5, and a frequency above 0.1% in two replicate wells. Cross-reactive clonotypes were defined as significantly expanded in SARS-CoV-2 spike wells and in at least one common cold coronavirus spike condition. Levenshtein distance calculated with the stringdist R package was used to assess CDR3 similarity, and unrooted trees were constructed with ape in R 3.6.1. TCRdb obtained this table from immuneACCESS and retained in-frame rearrangements with V and J assigned. These tables miss some clones; where compared with another copy, unresolved V genes account for less than half of the shortfall, and the remainder is unexplained. That table furnishes V, J and clone size, whereas the DNA furnished D and trimming. The sample data list roughly 56,000 clones, and around three quarters of these were observed just once. The biggest ten clones account for 2.5% to 3.5% of the sample.

The sample is drawn from a study of vaccination effects on CD4 cells after COVID-19 (dated by TCRdb to about 2022). As for the study more broadly: In the ViraFEST assay, PBMC were stimulated with viral peptide pools, and TCR sequencing was then used to find antigen-specific CD4+ T cell clonotypes based on their expansion. Each participant got two doses of an mRNA SARS-CoV-2 vaccine, either BNT162b2 or mRNA-1273. Approximately 2 million PBMC per well were cultured in IMDM with about 5.1% human AB serum, 8 to 10 IU/ml IL-2 and gentamicin, plus 10 ug/ml peptides. In both COVID-19 convalescent patients and infection-naive vaccine recipients, the study compared SARS-CoV-2 spike-specific CD4+ TCR repertoires from before mRNA vaccination with those from after it. The full study included fewer than eleven COVID-19 convalescent patients and several SARS-CoV-2-naive healthy vaccine recipients. Cultures from other donors in the study were sequenced using the Oncomine TCR Beta short-read assay on an Illumina iSeq 100. What the work shows at the level of the full study, not this receptor alone: Both infection-induced and vaccine-induced clones contracted markedly at late post-vaccination timepoints, which is consistent with waning T cell responses. In healthy vaccine recipients, vaccine-induced clones were almost all SARS-CoV-2 mono-reactive, with only 1 of 255 cross-reactive with common cold coronaviruses. Limitations of the study were the small number of convalescent patients and the absence of early post-infection timepoints.

After around 10 days of culture, CD4+ T cells were isolated with the EasySep CD4+ T cell isolation kit. Healthy vaccine recipients had no prior SARS-CoV-2 infection, confirmed by negative nucleocapsid antibodies before and after vaccination. Half of the culture medium was replaced with fresh IL-2-containing medium on days 3 and 7. Unless noted otherwise, every peptide stimulation condition was cultured in triplicate wells. Using Ficoll-Paque Plus gradient centrifugation, PBMC were separated from whole blood and then either used fresh or cryopreserved at -140C. Genomic DNA was extracted from cultured CD4+ T cells with the QIAamp micro DNA kit. Reading from cysteine to phenylalanine, the CDR3 counts 13 amino acids. The DNA shown is the 39-base CDR3, in frame from base 1. CDR1 SGHAT and CDR2 FQNNGV were looked up in the germline V gene. V sheds 1 base and J sheds 1 base, leaving 4 bases between their ends.

This sample comprised CD4+ T cells from PBMCs cultured without peptide, obtained before COVID-19 vaccination. This receptor was identified in a human donor who received a COVID-19 vaccine. Rearrangement joined TRBV11-2 to TRBJ1-1; no confident D gene assignment can be made. The nucleotide sequence is TGTGCCAGCAGCTTAGCAGAGAACACTGAAGCTTTCTTT. Its protein reads: CASSLAENTEAFF.